The rows below give T cell receptor beta chains drawn from one sample of a study of CD8+CD57+ T cells in acquired aplastic anemia. TCRdb passed the reads through MiXCR, listing each CDR3 protein once. The table shows roughly 280,000 distinct CDR3 sequences, with approximately 57% occurring only once. The sample taken for sequencing was sorted CD4+, CD8+, or CD8+CD57+ T cells (not recorded which) from PBMCs. All receptors come from a human donor with aplastic anemia. The CDR3 runs from the conserved cysteine through the conserved F or W. Fields, in order: J gene, V gene, clone size, D gene, CDR3 DNA, CDR3 protein. D genes are given only for firm matches. Not every row has a clone size; where given, it reads once, few, many or a size class.

j_gene: TRBJ1-2
v_gene: TRBV7-8
abundance: NA
d_gene: NA
CDR3nt: TGTGCCAGCAGTTCGACGGGACACCCGAGTCCTAACTATGGCTACACCTTC
CDR3aa: CASSSTGHPSPNYGYTF

j_gene: TRBJ2-7
v_gene: TRBV20-1
abundance: NA
d_gene: TRBD2
CDR3nt: TGCAGTGCTTTAGCGGGAGATGTTAACTGCGAGCAGTACTTC
CDR3aa: CSALAGDVNCEQYF

j_gene: TRBJ1-1
v_gene: TRBV12-3/TRBV12-4
abundance: NA
d_gene: TRBD1
CDR3nt: TGTGCCAATAGGAGGGGGGACAGGGACACTGAAGCTTTCTTT
CDR3aa: CANRRGDRDTEAFF

j_gene: TRBJ2-7
v_gene: TRBV14
abundance: many
d_gene: NA
CDR3nt: TGTGCCAGCAGCCCGCCTAGGGGGGGCCGCCCCTACGAGCAGTACTTC
CDR3aa: CASSPPRGGRPYEQYF

j_gene: TRBJ1-1
v_gene: TRBV6-5
abundance: many
d_gene: TRBD1
CDR3nt: TGTGCCAGCAGTTCGGACAGGGACACTGAAGCTTTCTTT
CDR3aa: CASSSDRDTEAFF

j_gene: TRBJ1-2
v_gene: TRBV3-1
abundance: many
d_gene: NA
CDR3nt: TGTGCCAGCAGGACGTGGGGCTCCTTCTATGGCTACACCTTC
CDR3aa: CASRTWGSFYGYTF

j_gene: TRBJ2-5
v_gene: TRBV24-1
abundance: NA
d_gene: NA
CDR3nt: TGTGCCACCAGTGACCCGATTTTTTCAGGGGCCGGGGAGACCCAGTACTTC
CDR3aa: CATSDPIFSGAGETQYF

j_gene: TRBJ1-4
v_gene: TRBV20-1
abundance: NA
d_gene: TRBD1
CDR3nt: TGCAGTGCTAGAGACAACCTAGGGACAGCGTATGAAAAACTGTTTTTT
CDR3aa: CSARDNLGTAYEKLFF

j_gene: TRBJ1-1
v_gene: TRBV12-5
abundance: once
d_gene: TRBD1
CDR3nt: TGTGCTAGTGGTTTGGGACAGGGGCACACTGAAGCTTTCTTT
CDR3aa: CASGLGQGHTEAFF

j_gene: TRBJ1-2
v_gene: TRBV15
abundance: NA
d_gene: NA
CDR3nt: TGTGCCACCAGCAGAGATCTCGGGGACTACTATGGCTACACCTTC
CDR3aa: CATSRDLGDYYGYTF

j_gene: TRBJ1-6
v_gene: TRBV12-3/TRBV12-4
abundance: NA
d_gene: TRBD1
CDR3nt: TGTGCCAGCAGTGCGCGGACAGGGATAGTGAACTCACCCCTCCACTTT
CDR3aa: CASSARTGIVNSPLHF

j_gene: TRBJ1-6
v_gene: TRBV4-1
abundance: NA
d_gene: NA
CDR3nt: TGCGCCAGCAGCCGCACCATGGACAGCTCGGGTTCACCCCTCCACTTT
CDR3aa: CASSRTMDSSGSPLHF

j_gene: TRBJ1-2
v_gene: TRBV20-1
abundance: few
d_gene: NA
CDR3nt: TGCAGTGCTAGGCTAGGGTTAGCGGGCCTAAACTATGGCTACACCTTC
CDR3aa: CSARLGLAGLNYGYTF

j_gene: TRBJ2-1
v_gene: TRBV7-3
abundance: few
d_gene: NA
CDR3nt: TGTGCCAGCAGCTCAGGGTTTCCCCTGTACAATGAGCAGTTCTTC
CDR3aa: CASSSGFPLYNEQFF

j_gene: TRBJ2-1
v_gene: TRBV5-1
abundance: NA
d_gene: TRBD2
CDR3nt: TGCGCCAGCAGCCGGGGACTAGCGGAGAACAATGAGCAGTTCTTC
CDR3aa: CASSRGLAENNEQFF

j_gene: TRBJ1-3
v_gene: TRBV6-2/TRBV6-3
abundance: many
d_gene: NA
CDR3nt: TGTGCCAGCACACCCCCGGGAGTCCCTGGAAACACCATATATTTT
CDR3aa: CASTPPGVPGNTIYF

j_gene: TRBJ2-7
v_gene: TRBV20-1
abundance: many
d_gene: TRBD1
CDR3nt: TGCAGTGCTAGACCCGCCGACAGGGCCCTCTACGAGCAGTACTTC
CDR3aa: CSARPADRALYEQYF

j_gene: TRBJ2-3
v_gene: TRBV7-8
abundance: many
d_gene: TRBD2
CDR3nt: TGTGCCAGCAGCTTATTGGGGACTAGCGCCACAGATACGCAGTATTTT
CDR3aa: CASSLLGTSATDTQYF

j_gene: TRBJ2-1
v_gene: TRBV19
abundance: NA
d_gene: NA
CDR3nt: TGTGCCAGTAGTATAGGAGAGGGATACTACAATGAGCAGTTCTTC
CDR3aa: CASSIGEGYYNEQFF

j_gene: TRBJ1-5
v_gene: TRBV2
abundance: NA
d_gene: NA
CDR3nt: TGTGCCAGCAGGGGGACGGTAGACCAGCCCCAGCATTTT
CDR3aa: CASRGTVDQPQHF

j_gene: TRBJ2-3
v_gene: TRBV19
abundance: many
d_gene: NA
CDR3nt: TGTGCCAGTAGTCGCACTAGGAGGGATACGCAGTATTTT
CDR3aa: CASSRTRRDTQYF

j_gene: TRBJ2-7
v_gene: TRBV20-1
abundance: few
d_gene: NA
CDR3nt: TGCAGTGCTAGTGGCAGGGTTGATTACGAGCAGTACTTC
CDR3aa: CSASGRVDYEQYF